This paragraph covers one T cell receptor (beta chain) sequence. Profiled with immunoSEQ multiplex PCR; TCRdb holds only in-frame clones, not every one. The data contain 150,000 to 200,000 clones, about 81% of them singletons. The data are from a study of cytomegalovirus exposure and HLA in healthy donors. Unmatched junction bases numbered 4, after V lost 4 bases and J lost 6 bases. The CDR3 is 13 amino acids. The germline CDR1 and CDR2 sequences are SGHNT and YYREEE (reference sequence). The TCR originated in a woman in her twenties or thirties in good health and CMV-seronegative. The sample comprised PBMCs. The rearrangement uses TRBV5-4 and TRBJ1-2; 9 nucleotides agree with TRBD1. Written as DNA, the CDR3 is TGTGCCAGCAGCCGGACAGGGGACCATGGCTACACCTTC. This codes for CASSRTGDHGYTF.